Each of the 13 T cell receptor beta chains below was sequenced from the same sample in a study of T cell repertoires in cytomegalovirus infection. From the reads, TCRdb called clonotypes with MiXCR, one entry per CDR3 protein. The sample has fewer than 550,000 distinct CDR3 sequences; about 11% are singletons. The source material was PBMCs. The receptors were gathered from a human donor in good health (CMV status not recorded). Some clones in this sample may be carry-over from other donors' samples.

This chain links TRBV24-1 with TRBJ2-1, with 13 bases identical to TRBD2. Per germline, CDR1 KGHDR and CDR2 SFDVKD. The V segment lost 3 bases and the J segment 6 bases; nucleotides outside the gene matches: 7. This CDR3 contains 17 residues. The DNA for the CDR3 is TGTGCCACCAGTGATCCGTCCACTAGCGGGAGGGGCAATGAGCAGTTCTTC. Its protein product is CATSDPSTSGRGNEQFF.

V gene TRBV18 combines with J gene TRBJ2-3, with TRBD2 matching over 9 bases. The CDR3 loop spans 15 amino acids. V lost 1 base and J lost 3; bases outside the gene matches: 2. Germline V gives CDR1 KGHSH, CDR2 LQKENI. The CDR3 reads CASSPLLAGTDTQYF. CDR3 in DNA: TGTGCCAGCTCACCACTGCTAGCGGGGACAGATACGCAGTATTTT.

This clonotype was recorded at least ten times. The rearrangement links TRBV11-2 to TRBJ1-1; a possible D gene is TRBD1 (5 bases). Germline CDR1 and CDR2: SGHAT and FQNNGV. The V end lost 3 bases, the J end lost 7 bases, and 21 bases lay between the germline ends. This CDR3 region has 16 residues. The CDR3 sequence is CASSLWARGDEYEAFF. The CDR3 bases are TGTGCCAGCAGCTTGTGGGCCAGAGGGGATGAATATGAAGCTTTCTTT.

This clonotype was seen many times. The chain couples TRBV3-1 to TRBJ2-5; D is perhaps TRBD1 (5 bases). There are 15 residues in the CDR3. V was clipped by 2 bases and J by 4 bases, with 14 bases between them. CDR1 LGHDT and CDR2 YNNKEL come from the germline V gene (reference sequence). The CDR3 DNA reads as TGTGCCAGCAGCCAATCCTCAGGTACAGGAGAGACCCAGTACTTC. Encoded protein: CASSQSSGTGETQYF.

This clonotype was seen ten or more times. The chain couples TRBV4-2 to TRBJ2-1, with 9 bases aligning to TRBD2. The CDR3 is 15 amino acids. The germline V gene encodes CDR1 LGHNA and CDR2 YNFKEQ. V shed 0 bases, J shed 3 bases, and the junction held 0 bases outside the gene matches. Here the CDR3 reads CASSQELAGYNEQFF. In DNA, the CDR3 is TGTGCCAGCAGCCAAGAACTAGCGGGCTACAATGAGCAGTTCTTC.

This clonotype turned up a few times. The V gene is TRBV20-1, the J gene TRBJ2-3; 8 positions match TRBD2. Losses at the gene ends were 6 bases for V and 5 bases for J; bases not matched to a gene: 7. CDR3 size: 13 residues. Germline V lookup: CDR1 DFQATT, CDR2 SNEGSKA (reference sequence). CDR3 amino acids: CSAQAGAKDTQYF. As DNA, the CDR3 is TGCAGTGCCCAAGCGGGAGCAAAAGATACGCAGTATTTT.

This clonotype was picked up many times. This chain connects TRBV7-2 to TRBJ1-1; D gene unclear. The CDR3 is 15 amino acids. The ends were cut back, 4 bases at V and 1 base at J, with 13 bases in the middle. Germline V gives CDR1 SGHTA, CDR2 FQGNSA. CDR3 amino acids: CASSSAAGRNTEAFF. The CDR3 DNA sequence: TGTGCCAGCAGCTCCGCCGCGGGTAGGAACACTGAAGCTTTCTTT.

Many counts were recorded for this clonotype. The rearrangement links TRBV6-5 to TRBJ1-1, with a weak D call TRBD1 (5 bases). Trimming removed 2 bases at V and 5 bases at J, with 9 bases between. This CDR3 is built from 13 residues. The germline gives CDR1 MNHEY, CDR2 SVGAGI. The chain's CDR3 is CASSYKGLTEAFF. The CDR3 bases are TGTGCCAGCAGTTACAAGGGGCTGACTGAAGCTTTCTTT.

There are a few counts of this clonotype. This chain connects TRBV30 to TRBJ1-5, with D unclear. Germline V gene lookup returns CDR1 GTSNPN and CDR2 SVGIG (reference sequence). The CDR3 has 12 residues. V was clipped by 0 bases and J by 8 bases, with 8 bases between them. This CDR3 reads CAWSVNQKPQHF. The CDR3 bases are TGTGCCTGGAGTGTCAATCAAAAGCCCCAGCATTTT.

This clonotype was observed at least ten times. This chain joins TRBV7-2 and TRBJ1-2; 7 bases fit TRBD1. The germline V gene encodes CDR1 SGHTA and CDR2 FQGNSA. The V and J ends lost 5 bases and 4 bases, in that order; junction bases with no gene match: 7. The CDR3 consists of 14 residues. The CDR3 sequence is CASSAGTASYGYTF. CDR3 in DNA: TGTGCCAGCAGCGCCGGGACAGCTAGCTATGGCTACACCTTC.

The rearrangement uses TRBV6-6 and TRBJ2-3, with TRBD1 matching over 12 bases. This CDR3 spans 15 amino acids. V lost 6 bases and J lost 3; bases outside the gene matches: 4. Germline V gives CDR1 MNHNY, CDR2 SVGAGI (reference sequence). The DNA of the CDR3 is TGTGCCAGCAGACGGGACAGGGGGCAAACAGATACGCAGTATTTT. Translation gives CASRRDRGQTDTQYF.

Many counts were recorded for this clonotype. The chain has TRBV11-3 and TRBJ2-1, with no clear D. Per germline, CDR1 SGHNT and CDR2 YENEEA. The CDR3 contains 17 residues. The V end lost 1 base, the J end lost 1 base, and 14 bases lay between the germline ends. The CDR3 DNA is TGTGCCAGCAGCTTAGTGGTGAGCACGGGTTCCTACAATGAGCAGTTCTTC. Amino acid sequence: CASSLVVSTGSYNEQFF.

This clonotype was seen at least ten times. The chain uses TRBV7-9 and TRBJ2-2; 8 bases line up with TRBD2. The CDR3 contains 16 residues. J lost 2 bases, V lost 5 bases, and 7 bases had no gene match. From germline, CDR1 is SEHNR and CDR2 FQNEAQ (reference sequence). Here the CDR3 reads CASSRRAGANTGELFF. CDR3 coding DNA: TGTGCCAGCAGCCGTAGAGCGGGGGCCAACACCGGGGAGCTGTTTTTT.